The next 9 T cell receptor beta chains were all read from a single sample in a study of cytomegalovirus exposure and HLA in healthy donors. It was with 60 Vbeta and 13 Jbeta primers that the PCR ran. Measured with immunoSEQ multiplex PCR; TCRdb has only the in-frame clones, and not every one. Among under 200,000 clones listed, more than 75% were seen once. Material for sequencing was PBMCs. The receptors were sampled from a girl between 5 and 17 years old in good health and CMV-seropositive.

V gene TRBV27 combines with J gene TRBJ2-1; 7 bases are shared with TRBD1. CDR1 and CDR2 from the germline V gene are MNHEY and SMNVEV (reference sequence). The CDR3 runs 14 residues. Unmatched junction bases numbered 8, after V lost 2 bases and J lost 10 bases. The CDR3 loop reads CASSLGGQFREQFF. CDR3 in DNA: TGTGCCAGCAGTTTAGGGGGACAGTTTAGAGAGCAGTTCTTC.

This sequence joins TRBV15 and TRBJ1-3, with D perhaps TRBD1 (5 bases). CDR1 and CDR2 from the germline V gene are LNHNV and YYDKDF (reference sequence). The CDR3 has 13 residues. V shed 0 bases and J shed 13 bases, with 13 bases lying between them. The CDR3 loop reads CATSRDQAGRIYF. The CDR3 bases are TGTGCCACCAGCAGAGATCAGGCAGGGAGGATATATTTT.

The chain employs TRBV18 and TRBJ1-1; 7 bases agree with TRBD1. This CDR3 has 14 amino acids. The V gene's germline CDR1 is KGHSH and CDR2 LQKENI. J was trimmed by 2 bases and V by 6 bases; bases with no gene match: 6. DNA of the CDR3: TGTGCCAGCTCGCCAGGACAGGACAACACTGAAGCTTTCTTT. Translated: CASSPGQDNTEAFF. Supplemented by reference TRBV18 and TRBJ1-1, the full variable domain reads NAGVMQNPRHLVRRRGQEARLRCSPMKGHSHVYWYRQLPEEGLKFMVYLQKENIIDESGMPKERFSAEFPKEGPSILRIQQVVRGDSAAYFCASSPGQDNTEAFFGQGTRLTVV.

This clone showed up just once. The rearrangement uses TRBV11-3 and TRBJ2-3, with 9 bases identical to TRBD2. CDR3 size: 16 residues. Germline V gene data show CDR1 as SGHNT and CDR2 as YENEEA. V was pared by 2 bases and J by 1 base, with 4 bases of the junction left unmatched. Here the CDR3 DNA reads TGTGCCAGCAGCTTACTGGCGGGAGGGGGCACAGATACGCAGTATTTT. Its translation: CASSLLAGGGTDTQYF.

The chain combines TRBV4-1 with TRBJ1-3; D call uncertain. Germline loops: CDR1 MGHRA, CDR2 YSYEKL. This CDR3 has 15 residues. V lost 5 bases and J 8 bases, leaving 19 bases between the germline ends. This CDR3 reads CASSLDWPWADTIYF. Here the CDR3 DNA reads TGCGCCAGCAGCTTGGACTGGCCCTGGGCGGACACCATATATTTT.

The chain has TRBV11-2 and TRBJ2-7, with D maybe TRBD2 (6 bases). Germline V gene sequence: CDR1 SGHAT, CDR2 FQNNGV. This CDR3 spans 14 amino acids. V was pared by 1 base and J by 2 bases, with 9 bases between. The CDR3 is CASSLVGLPYEQYF. The CDR3 DNA follows: TGTGCCAGCAGCTTAGTGGGACTGCCCTACGAGCAGTACTTC.

The rearrangement uses TRBV7-6 and TRBJ1-5; D gene unclear. The ends were cut back, 3 bases at V and 0 bases at J, with 3 bases in the middle. This CDR3 has 13 amino acids. Germline V gene data show CDR1 as SGHVS and CDR2 as FNYEAQ. The CDR3 nucleotides read TGTGCCAGCAGCTTCAATAGCAATCAGCCCCAGCATTTT. Translating gives CASSFNSNQPQHF.

This rearrangement joins TRBV27 to TRBJ2-1; TRBD2 matches at 11 bases. The germline CDR1 and CDR2 sequences are MNHEY and SMNVEV (reference sequence). J was trimmed by 4 bases and V by 6 bases; bases with no gene match: 5. This CDR3 has 15 residues. CDR3 sequence (DNA): TGTGCCAGCAGACATCTAGCGGGGGGTTACAATGAGCAGTTCTTC. It specifies CASRHLAGGYNEQFF.

The genes are TRBV6-1 and TRBJ1-1; D remains ambiguous. V was trimmed by 9 bases and J by 5 bases, leaving 19 bases between them. The CDR3 runs 14 residues. Germline CDR1 and CDR2: MNHNS and SASEGT. The CDR3, as DNA: TGTGCCAGTATCCTACTTTATTCGGGGACTGAAGCTTTCTTT. This encodes CASILLYSGTEAFF.